The TCR beta chain under discussion was sequenced for a study of blood T cell repertoires in COVID-19. Study-wide context: Some COVID-19 samples were acute and others convalescent; all came from the United States, Italy and Spain. The cDNA or gDNA used as material had been derived from T cells, B-cell-depleted T cells, or PBMCs.

CDR1 and CDR2 from the germline V gene are SNHLY and FYNNEI. This CDR3 is built from 16 residues. The V gene end was trimmed by 8 bases and the J gene end by 5 bases; junction bases not matched to a gene: 15. Original handling: Counts of nucleated cells, estimated from reference gene primer amplification, were obtained. The repertoire was sequenced with immunoSEQ multiplex PCR; TCRdb's copy has only in-frame clones and lacks some. V, J and clone size are taken as reported in that table, and D and trimming were inferred from the DNA itself. This table holds 60,000 to 65,000 clones, more than 75% found once.

The source of this sequence is a woman older than 75 with acute or convalescent COVID-19. V and J are TRBV2 and TRBJ2-5; 9 bases agree with TRBD1. The specimen was peripheral blood. This CDR3 is CASSAIQLGQGETQYF. CDR3 bases: TGTGCCAGCTCGGCGATCCAACTAGGACAGGGGGAGACCCAGTACTTC. The whole variable domain, filled in from reference TRBV2 and TRBJ2-5, reads EPEVTQTPSHQVTQMGQEVILRCVPISNHLYFYWYRQILGQKVEFLVSFYNNEISEKSEIFDDQFSVERPDGSNFTLKIRSTKLEDSAMYFCASSAIQLGQGETQYFGPGTRLLVL.